The 3 T cell receptor beta chains presented below share a single source sample, sequenced in a study of blood T cells in healthy people across ages. A J-beta primer mix and a sample-barcoded 5' primer were used in a second PCR of roughly 7 to 12 cycles. TCRdb re-called the 5' RACE reads with MiXCR, one entry per CDR3 protein. The data contain 1.5 million to 2 million distinct CDR3 sequences, roughly two fifths of them singletons. Input material: blood. The receptors shown here come from a human donor in good health.

The genes are TRBV5-1 and TRBJ2-5; 9 nucleotides line up with TRBD1. Germline V gives CDR1 SGHRS, CDR2 YFSETQ. The CDR3 is 13 amino acids. Trimming removed 4 bases from V and 11 bases from J; junction bases left unmatched: 9. The CDR3, as DNA: TGCGCCAGCAGCGTGGGACAGGGAGGAATGCAGTACTTC. Translated, it gives CASSVGQGGMQYF.

The chain is built from TRBV7-9 and TRBJ2-4, with 8 bases matching TRBD1. The trim removed 6 bases at V and 8 bases at J, leaving 9 bases unmatched. CDR1 is SEHNR and CDR2 is FQNEAQ in the germline V gene (reference sequence). The CDR3 is made up of 14 amino acids. CDR3 nucleotides: TGTGCCAGCAGTAACTCAGGGGGCGAGGACATTCAGTACTTC. It translates to CASSNSGGEDIQYF.

The rearrangement links TRBV20-1 to TRBJ2-7; 11 bases fit TRBD2. There are 14 residues in the CDR3. V shed 3 bases, J shed 4 bases, and the junction held 5 bases outside the gene matches. Germline loops: CDR1 DFQATT, CDR2 SNEGSKA (reference sequence). The CDR3 here is CSAREGLAGYEQYF. As DNA, the CDR3 is TGCAGTGCTAGGGAAGGACTAGCGGGTTACGAGCAGTACTTC.